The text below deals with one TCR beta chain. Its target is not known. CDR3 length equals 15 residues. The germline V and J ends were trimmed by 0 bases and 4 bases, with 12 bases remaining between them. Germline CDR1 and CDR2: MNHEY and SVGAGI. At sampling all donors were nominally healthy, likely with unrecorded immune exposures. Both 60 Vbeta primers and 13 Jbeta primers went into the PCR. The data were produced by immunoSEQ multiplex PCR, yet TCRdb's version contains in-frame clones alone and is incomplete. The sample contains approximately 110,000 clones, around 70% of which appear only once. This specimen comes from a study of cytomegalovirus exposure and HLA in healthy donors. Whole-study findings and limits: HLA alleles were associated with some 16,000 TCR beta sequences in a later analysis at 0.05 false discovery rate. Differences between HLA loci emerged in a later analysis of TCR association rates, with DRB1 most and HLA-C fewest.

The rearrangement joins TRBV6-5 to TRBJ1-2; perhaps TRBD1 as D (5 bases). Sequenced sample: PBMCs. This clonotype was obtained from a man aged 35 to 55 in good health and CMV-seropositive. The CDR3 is CASSYSLGQGYGYTF. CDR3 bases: TGTGCCAGCAGTTACTCCCTGGGGCAGGGCTATGGCTACACCTTC.